This T cell receptor (beta chain) derives from a study of blood T cell repertoires in COVID-19. The overall study: From the United States, Italy and Spain came samples of acute and convalescent COVID-19. The analysed material was cDNA or gDNA that came from T cells, B-cell-depleted T cells, or PBMCs.

Authors' analysis steps: Researchers report that nucleated cell counts were estimated from reference gene primer amplification. Only in-frame clones appear in the TCRdb table, and some are missing; sequencing was by immunoSEQ multiplex PCR. V and J calls and clone size are those listed in that table; D and trimming were worked out from the DNA. The sample yields 120,000 to 150,000 clones, 88% seen once. This CDR3 region has 15 residues. With V trimmed by 4 bases and J by 1 base, 7 bases remained unmatched. The germline V gene has CDR1 SGDLS and CDR2 YYNGEE. The TCR originated in a woman in her 30s with acute COVID-19. Sequenced: PBMCs or T cells enriched from blood (not recorded which). V usage is TRBV9 and J usage is TRBJ1-1; 7 bases line up with TRBD1. The CDR3 DNA follows: TGTGCCAGCAGCCTCCTACCAGGGGGGAACACTGAAGCTTTCTTT. This sequence encodes CASSLLPGGNTEAFF.